The clone carrying this T cell receptor (beta chain) was observed a single time. As handled by the study authors: Reference gene primer amplification yielded estimated nucleated cell counts. Data came from immunoSEQ multiplex PCR; TCRdb stores just in-frame clones and leaves some out. V and J calls and clone size are copied from that table; D and trimming were computed from the DNA. The sample records some 240,000 clones, just under 85% being singletons. The data derive from a study of blood T cell repertoires in COVID-19. Overall study context: Material from acute and convalescent COVID-19 was sourced from the United States, Italy and Spain. T cells, B-cell-depleted T cells, or PBMCs provided the cDNA or gDNA that served as material.

From germline, CDR1 is SGHTA and CDR2 FQGNSA. The CDR3 runs 16 residues. With V trimmed by 4 bases and J by 5 bases, 7 bases remained unmatched. Sequenced input: peripheral blood. J is TRBJ2-3 and V is TRBV7-2, with 12 bases matching TRBD2. This sequence originates from a woman older than 75 with acute or convalescent COVID-19. The CDR3 nucleotides are TGTGCCAGCAGCTGGACTAGCGGGGCCGGTGTAGATACGCAGTATTTT. This sequence encodes CASSWTSGAGVDTQYF.